This TCR beta chain was sequenced for a study of blood T cell repertoires in COVID-19. Background on the study: The origin of the acute and convalescent COVID-19 samples was the United States, Italy and Spain. In each case, the material was cDNA or gDNA derived from T cells, B-cell-depleted T cells, or PBMCs.

Original methodology: Reference gene primers were amplified, and this amplification served to estimate nucleated cell counts. The method was immunoSEQ multiplex PCR; TCRdb's version includes in-frame clones alone and lacks a portion of them. For V, J and clone size, that table is used; D and trimming come from the DNA. The sample consists of about 240,000 clones, 82% of them appearing once. The germline gives CDR1 SGHAT, CDR2 FQNNGV. The CDR3 sequence is 12 residues long. Trimming shortened V by 5 bases and J by 9 bases, and 10 bases separated the two germline ends. The specimen sequenced was peripheral blood. The chain employs TRBV11-2 and TRBJ2-2, with D perhaps TRBD2 (5 bases). This clonotype was sampled from a woman in her 70s with acute or convalescent COVID-19. CDR3 bases: TGTGCCAGCAGCCCTGGACTCCGGGAGCTGTTTTTT. Amino acid sequence: CASSPGLRELFF.